This TCR beta chain comes out of a study of T cell responses to AZD1222 COVID-19 vaccine. The wider study: Combined were second doses at about 4 or about 12 weeks.

Some clones are missing from TCRdb's copy, which holds only in-frame ones; the method was immunoSEQ multiplex PCR. The sample records over 95,000 clones, approximately 90% being singletons. Study results and caveats: Donors were chiefly white British, with a greater number of females, and clonal diversity was perhaps underestimated.

Concerning this clone: Its antigen remains unidentified.

This receptor was taken from an adult in good health. The sample in question was peripheral blood, obtained on day 0 of AZD1222 vaccination.

The CDR3 protein is CASSARGGTDTQYF. The CDR3 DNA reads as TGTGCCAGCAGTGCCCGCGGGGGCACAGATACGCAGTATTTT. The rearrangement links TRBV7-3 to TRBJ2-3; D is possibly TRBD2 (6 bases). The ends were cut back, 6 bases at V and 1 base at J, with 11 bases in the middle. Germline assignment: CDR1 SGHTA and CDR2 FQGTGA. The CDR3 runs 14 residues. The full variable domain, rest sourced from reference TRBV7-3 and TRBJ2-3, is GAGVSQTPSNKVTEKGKYVELRCDPISGHTALYWYRQSLGQGPEFLIYFQGTGAADDSGLPNDRFFAVRPEGSVSTLKIQRTERGDSAVYLCASSARGGTDTQYFGPGTRLTVL.